The present TCR beta chain was sequenced within a study of CXCR3 chemokines and chemotherapy response in bladder cancer. Trimming took 6 bases from V and 2 from J; bases not matched to a gene: 6. The CDR3 sequence is 15 residues long. The germline gives CDR1 ENHRY, CDR2 SYGVKD. Ten or more counts support this clonotype. In TCRdb, the PCR reads were re-called with MiXCR into one record per CDR3 protein. The table includes fewer than 2,500 distinct CDR3 sequences, roughly a sixth detected once. The sequence was collected from a human donor with bladder cancer that responded to neoadjuvant chemotherapy. Sampling was conducted from a patient whose treatment included neoadjuvant chemotherapy. V is TRBV10-3 and J is TRBJ2-3, with 9 positions matching TRBD1. CDR3 in DNA: TGTGCCATCAGAGCGGACAGGGGAAACACAGATACGCAGTATTTT. Translation gives CAIRADRGNTDTQYF.